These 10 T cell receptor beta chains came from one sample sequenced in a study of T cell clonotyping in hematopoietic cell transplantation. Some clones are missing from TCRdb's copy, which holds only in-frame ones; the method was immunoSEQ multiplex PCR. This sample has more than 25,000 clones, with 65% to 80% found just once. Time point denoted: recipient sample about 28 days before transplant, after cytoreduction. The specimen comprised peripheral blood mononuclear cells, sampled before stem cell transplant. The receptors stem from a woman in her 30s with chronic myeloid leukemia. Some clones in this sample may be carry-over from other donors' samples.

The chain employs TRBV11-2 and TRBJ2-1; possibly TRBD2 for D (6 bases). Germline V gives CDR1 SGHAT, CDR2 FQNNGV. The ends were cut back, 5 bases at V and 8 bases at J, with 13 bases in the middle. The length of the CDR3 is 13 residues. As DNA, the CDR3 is TGTGCCAGCAGCCCCCAAGGGAGGCATGAGCAGTTCTTC. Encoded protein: CASSPQGRHEQFF.

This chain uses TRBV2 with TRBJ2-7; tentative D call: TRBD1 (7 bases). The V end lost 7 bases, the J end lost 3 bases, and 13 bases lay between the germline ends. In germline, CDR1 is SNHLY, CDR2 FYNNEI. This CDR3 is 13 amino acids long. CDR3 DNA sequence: TGTGCCAGCACCCGGGGGACAGACTACGAGCAGTACTTC. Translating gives CASTRGTDYEQYF. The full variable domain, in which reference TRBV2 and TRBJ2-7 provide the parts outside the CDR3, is EPEVTQTPSHQVTQMGQEVILRCVPISNHLYFYWYRQILGQKVEFLVSFYNNEISEKSEIFDDQFSVERPDGSNFTLKIRSTKLEDSAMYFCASTRGTDYEQYFGPGTRLTVT.

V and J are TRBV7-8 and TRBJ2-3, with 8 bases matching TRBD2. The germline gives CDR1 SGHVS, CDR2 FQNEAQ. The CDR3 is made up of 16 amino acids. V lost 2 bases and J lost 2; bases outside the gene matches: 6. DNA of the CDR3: TGTGCCAGCAGCTTAAGGCGGGGGGAGGACACAGATACGCAGTATTTT. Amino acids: CASSLRRGEDTDTQYF.

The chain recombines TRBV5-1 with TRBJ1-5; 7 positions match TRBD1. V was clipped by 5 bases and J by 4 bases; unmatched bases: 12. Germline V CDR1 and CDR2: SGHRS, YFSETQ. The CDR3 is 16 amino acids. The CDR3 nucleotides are TGCGCCAGCAGTCGGGAGGGGGCTGGTCATAATCAGCCCCAGCATTTT. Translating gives CASSREGAGHNQPQHF.

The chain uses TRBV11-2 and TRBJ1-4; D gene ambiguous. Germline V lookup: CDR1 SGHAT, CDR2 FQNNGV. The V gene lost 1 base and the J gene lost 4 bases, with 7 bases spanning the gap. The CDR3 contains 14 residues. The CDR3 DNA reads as TGTGCCAGCAGCTTAGGTGGATTTAATGAAAAACTGTTTTTT. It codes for CASSLGGFNEKLFF.

The CDR3 nucleotides are TGTGCCAGCGAAGATCGGGGGGTAGAAGAGACCCAGTACTTC. This codes for CASEDRGVEETQYF. V usage is TRBV6-1 and J usage is TRBJ2-5; 7 bases line up with TRBD2. V shed 8 bases, J shed 3 bases, and the junction held 9 bases outside the gene matches. In germline, CDR1 is MNHNS, CDR2 SASEGT. This CDR3 is 14 amino acids long.

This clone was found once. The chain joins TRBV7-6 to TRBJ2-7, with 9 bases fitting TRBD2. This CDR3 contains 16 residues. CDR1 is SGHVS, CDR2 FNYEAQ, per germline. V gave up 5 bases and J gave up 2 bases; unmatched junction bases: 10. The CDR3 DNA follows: TGTGCCAGCAGCCCCCTGATGGTAGCGGGGGCCTACGAGCAGTACTTC. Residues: CASSPLMVAGAYEQYF.

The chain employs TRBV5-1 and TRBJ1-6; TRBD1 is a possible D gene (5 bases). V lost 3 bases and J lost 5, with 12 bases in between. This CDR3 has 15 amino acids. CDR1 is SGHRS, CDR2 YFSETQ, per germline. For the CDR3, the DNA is TGCGCCAGCAGCTCCCAGGGATCAGATAATTCACCCCTCCACTTT. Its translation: CASSSQGSDNSPLHF.

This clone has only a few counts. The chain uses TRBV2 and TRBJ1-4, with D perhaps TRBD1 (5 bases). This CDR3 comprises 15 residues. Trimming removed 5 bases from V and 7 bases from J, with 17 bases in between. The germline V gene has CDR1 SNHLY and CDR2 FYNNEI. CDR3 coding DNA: TGTGCCAGCAGTTTGATCGGGGGAATGGGTGAAAAACTGTTTTTT. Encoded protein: CASSLIGGMGEKLFF. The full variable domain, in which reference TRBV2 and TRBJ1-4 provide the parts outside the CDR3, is EPEVTQTPSHQVTQMGQEVILRCVPISNHLYFYWYRQILGQKVEFLVSFYNNEISEKSEIFDDQFSVERPDGSNFTLKIRSTKLEDSAMYFCASSLIGGMGEKLFFGSGTQLSVL.

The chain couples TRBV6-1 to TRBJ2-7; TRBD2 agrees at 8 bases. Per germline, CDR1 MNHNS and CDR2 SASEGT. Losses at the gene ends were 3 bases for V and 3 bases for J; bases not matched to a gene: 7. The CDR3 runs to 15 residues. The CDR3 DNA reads TGTGCCAGCAGTGAGCCGGGACTAGTCATCTACGAGCAGTACTTC. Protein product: CASSEPGLVIYEQYF.